This entry lists 5 T cell receptor beta chains sequenced from one sample in a study of T cells in Graves' hyperthyroidism and ophthalmopathy. Amplification targeted TCR beta CDR3 regions from RNA transcripts. A first-round RT-PCR of the TCR CDR3 used the HTBI primer set. TCRdb reprocessed the multiplex PCR reads with MiXCR, giving one entry per CDR3 protein. The sample consists of under 350,000 distinct CDR3 sequences, 15% to 20% of them appearing once. Sequenced material: blood. These receptors were obtained from a woman aged 45-59 years with Graves' hyperthyroidism.

This clonotype was seen only a few times. The chain combines TRBV19 with TRBJ1-4; D is unresolved. V lost 6 bases, J lost 4 bases, and 6 bases lay in between. The length of the CDR3 is 12 residues. Per germline, CDR1 LNHDA and CDR2 SQIVND (reference sequence). The CDR3 spells CASSRNNEKLFF. The CDR3 DNA follows: TGTGCCAGTAGCCGGAATAATGAAAAACTGTTTTTT.

This clonotype appeared a few times. The chain employs TRBV20-1 and TRBJ2-7; D perhaps matches TRBD1 (6 bases). The germline V and J ends were trimmed by 7 bases and 4 bases, with 23 bases remaining between them. Germline V gene sequence: CDR1 DFQATT, CDR2 SNEGSKA (reference sequence). This CDR3 has 15 amino acids. The CDR3 sequence is CSGQSTGRGSYEQYF. In nucleotides, the CDR3 is TGCAGTGGCCAATCAACGGGCAGGGGATCGTACGAGCAGTACTTC.

With regard to this clonotype: This may be a read error, as it is one base from a much larger clone. This rearrangement joins TRBV30 to TRBJ2-1; D unresolved. Germline CDR1 GTSNPN, CDR2 SVGIG (reference sequence). Trimming cost V 2 bases and J 9 bases, with 8 bases left between them. This CDR3 has 11 amino acids. DNA for the CDR3: TGTGCCTGGAGTCTGGTTATTGAGCAGTTCTTC. Protein product: CAWSLVIEQFF.

The sample holds a few counts of this clonotype. The chain has TRBV24-1 and TRBJ2-1; 7 bases match TRBD1. Per the germline V gene, CDR1 is KGHDR and CDR2 is SFDVKD. Losses at the gene ends were 3 bases for V and 10 bases for J; bases not matched to a gene: 8. CDR3 length equals 14 residues. The CDR3 protein is CATSDGGQVGEQFF. The DNA of the CDR3 is TGTGCCACCAGTGATGGAGGACAGGTGGGGGAGCAGTTCTTC.

This clonotype was seen repeatedly, ten times or more. The rearrangement links TRBV3-1 to TRBJ2-4; TRBD2 matches 8 bases. J was trimmed by 0 bases and V by 6 bases; bases with no gene match: 7. Germline lookup yields CDR1 LGHDT and CDR2 YNNKEL (reference sequence). This CDR3 spans 16 amino acids. CDR3 sequence reads: CASSRSGGLAKNIQYF. For the CDR3, the DNA is TGTGCCAGCAGTCGCAGCGGGGGCTTAGCCAAAAACATTCAGTACTTC.